The T cell receptor beta chain under discussion was sequenced for a study of technical replicates of blood from a few donors. This clone was detected only a few times. Assay used: immunoSEQ multiplex PCR; TCRdb lists only in-frame clones, some missing. Seen here are 80,000 to 95,000 clones, 94% observed once, and the top ten hold over 0.25%. The germline V gene encodes CDR1 MGHRA and CDR2 YSYEKL. The CDR3 runs to 11 residues. Trimming removed 8 bases from V and 7 bases from J, with 8 bases in between. The receptor comes from a human donor in good health. The chain recombines TRBV4-1 with TRBJ2-2; D remains ambiguous. The sample consisted of T cells isolated from PBMCs. This CDR3 is CASARHGELFF. CDR3 nucleotide sequence: TGCGCCAGCGCCAGGCACGGGGAGCTGTTTTTT.